This entry features one T cell receptor beta chain sequence. Its antigen is unidentified. Sample treatment: over 15 received Ad26.COV2.S at low or high dose, single or two shots; several received placebo; per-sample allocation not given. Sampling was done on day 63 after the first vaccine or placebo injection. This sample stems from a study of Ad26.COV2.S vaccination and SARS-CoV-2 variants. Study context: Recipients of Ad26.COV2.S got it intramuscularly, once or twice 56 days apart.

Study results and caveats: The placebo group had lower spike-specific TCR breadth than the vaccine recipients did.

V was trimmed by 1 base and J by 7 bases, leaving 20 bases between them. The CDR3 has 17 residues. CDR1 and CDR2 (germline): SGHRS, YFSETQ. Sequencing was performed with immunoSEQ multiplex PCR; in TCRdb, only in-frame clones are kept and a portion is missing. The data hold over 400,000 clones, with approximately 92% observed a single time. This clonotype was sampled from a person between 18 and 65 years old who received the Ad26.COV2.S COVID-19 vaccine or a placebo. V is TRBV5-1 and J is TRBJ1-4; possibly TRBD1 for D (5 bases). This specimen was peripheral blood, taken in a trial of Ad26.COV2.S vaccine versus placebo. CDR3: CASSLSIHEGSGEKLFF. CDR3 coding DNA: TGCGCCAGCAGCTTGAGCATCCACGAGGGGAGTGGTGAAAAACTGTTTTTT.